The clone carrying this T cell receptor (beta chain) turned up a few times. The antigen is unknown. This sample was included in a study of Ad26.COV2.S vaccination and SARS-CoV-2 variants. Study as a whole: Intramuscular Ad26.COV2.S at 5x10^10 or 1x10^11 viral particles. Study-level points and caveats: The breadth of spike-specific CD8+ and CD4+ T cell responses after vaccination was reportedly substantial. Possibly, TCR breadth and depth analyses underestimated total T cell responses. Vaccine recipients had higher spike-specific TCR breadth than placebo recipients.

From germline, CDR1 is SEHNR and CDR2 FQNEAQ (reference sequence). The CDR3 has 12 amino acids. TCRdb keeps only in-frame clones here, not all; method: immunoSEQ multiplex PCR. This sample has hundreds of thousands of clones, with about nine tenths found just once. Regarding treatment: roughly 19 received Ad26.COV2.S at low or high dose, single or two shots; 5 received placebo; per-sample allocation not given. Each sample was drawn 63 days after the first injection (of vaccine or placebo). The chain recombines TRBV7-9 with TRBJ1-4; D unclear. Sequences were derived from peripheral blood, sampled in a trial of Ad26.COV2.S vaccine versus placebo. The receptor was derived from a person aged 18-60 years who received the Ad26.COV2.S COVID-19 vaccine or a placebo. CDR3 coding DNA: TGTGCTAGCGAGAGACCTAATGAAAAACTGTTTTTT. Residues: CASERPNEKLFF.